The 20 T cell receptor beta chains listed next were all sequenced from one sample in a study of T cells in Graves' hyperthyroidism and ophthalmopathy. Authors of the study amplified TCR beta CDR3 regions from RNA transcripts. Carried out on the TCR CDR3, a first-round RT-PCR used the HTBI primer set. TCRdb independently ran MiXCR on the multiplex PCR reads; one entry per CDR3 protein. The sample holds about 840,000 distinct CDR3 sequences; 38% are singletons and the top ten take approximately 10%. Source material: blood. All receptors derive from a man younger than 35 with Graves' hyperthyroidism.

V usage is TRBV2 and J usage is TRBJ1-5, with TRBD1 identical over 7 bases. V gave up 5 bases and J gave up 10 bases; unmatched junction bases: 11. Germline CDR1 SNHLY, CDR2 FYNNEI. The CDR3 consists of 14 residues. The CDR3 nucleotides are TGTGCCAGCAGTACCGGGACAGTAATCAGCCCCCAGCATTTT. It translates to CASSTGTVISPQHF.

This chain links TRBV9 with TRBJ1-1; a weak D match, TRBD1 (6 bases). Trimming pared 0 bases from V and 11 bases from J, leaving 14 bases between. Looked up from germline, CDR1 is SGDLS and CDR2 is YYNGEE. There are 13 residues in the CDR3. CDR3 region: CASSVESGAPAFF. The CDR3, as DNA: TGTGCCAGCAGCGTAGAGTCGGGGGCGCCGGCTTTCTTT. The whole variable domain, remainder taken from reference TRBV9 and TRBJ1-1, is DSGVTQTPKHLITATGQRVTLRCSPRSGDLSVYWYQQSLDQGLQFLIQYYNGEERAKGNILERFSAQQFPDLHSELNLSSLELGDSALYFCASSVESGAPAFFGQGTRLTVV.

The chain joins TRBV10-2 to TRBJ1-5; no reliable D call. Trimming took off 8 bases at V and 11 bases at J, with 19 bases between the two ends. From germline, CDR1 is WSHSY and CDR2 SAAADI. The CDR3 consists of 13 residues. The CDR3 region has the DNA TGCGCCAGCCGTCCGGAGTACCAAGAGACCCAGCATTTT. Amino acids: CASRPEYQETQHF.

The DNA of the CDR3 is TGCAGTGCTAGTCGGGATTCGGGCAATCAGCCCCAGCATTTT. This gives the protein CSASRDSGNQPQHF. The chain recombines TRBV20-1 with TRBJ1-5; D gene unclear. The CDR3 sequence is 14 residues long. Germline-derived CDR1 and CDR2 are DFQATT and SNEGSKA (reference sequence). Trimming removed 3 bases from V and 2 bases from J, with 11 bases in between.

In this sample, this clonotype turned up many times. V usage is TRBV4-1 and J usage is TRBJ1-6; D is undetermined. CDR1 is MGHRA and CDR2 is YSYEKL in the germline V gene. The length of the CDR3 is 15 residues. Trimming took 1 base from V and 13 from J, leaving 17 bases between them. This chain's CDR3 is CASSQAQQGRDPLHF. The CDR3 coding sequence is TGCGCCAGCAGCCAAGCGCAACAAGGGAGGGATCCCCTCCACTTT.

This clonotype was picked up a small number of times. V is TRBV19 and J is TRBJ1-3; tentatively, D is TRBD1 (5 bases). The CDR3 is made up of 15 amino acids. Trimming cost V 3 bases and J 4 bases, with 13 bases left between them. The V gene's germline CDR1 is LNHDA and CDR2 SQIVND (reference sequence). CDR3 residues: CASSIGGNMGNTIYF. The CDR3 nucleotides are TGTGCCAGTAGTATTGGGGGAAATATGGGAAACACCATATATTTT.

This clonotype was seen a few times. The CDR3 nucleotides are TGTGCCAGCAGTTACCTCAGGGGGGGGAGAGCTTTCTTT. This encodes CASSYLRGGRAFF. The V call is TRBV6-5, the J call TRBJ1-1; 7 nucleotides align to TRBD1. The length of the CDR3 is 13 residues. J gave up 10 bases and V 2 bases, and 7 bases lay outside the gene matches. Germline values: CDR1 MNHEY, CDR2 SVGAGI.

This clonotype was seen at least ten times. The CDR3 region is CASRGQRTDSNQPQHF. The CDR3 DNA is TGTGCCAGTAGAGGTCAGCGGACAGATAGCAATCAGCCCCAGCATTTT. The chain is built from TRBV19 and TRBJ1-5, with D possibly TRBD1 on 6 matching bases. In germline, CDR1 is LNHDA, CDR2 SQIVND (reference sequence). CDR3 length equals 16 residues. Trimming removed 6 bases from V and 0 bases from J, with 15 bases in between.

This chain links TRBV7-2 with TRBJ2-7; TRBD2 agrees at 8 bases. From germline, CDR1 is SGHTA and CDR2 FQGNSA. This CDR3 spans 15 amino acids. V lost 5 bases, J lost 7 bases, and 13 bases stayed unmatched. As DNA, the CDR3 is TGTGCCAGCAGCGTGACTAACGGGAGGGCCCTTGAGCAGTACTTC. Protein product: CASSVTNGRALEQYF.

V usage is TRBV6-5 and J usage is TRBJ2-7, with 9 bases lining up with TRBD1. V dropped 10 bases and J dropped 4; count of bases not matched to a gene: 8. CDR1 is MNHEY, CDR2 SVGAGI, per germline. The CDR3 has 13 residues. The CDR3 protein is CATLGQGRYEQYF. DNA of the CDR3: TGTGCCACCCTAGGACAGGGGAGATACGAGCAGTACTTC.

This clonotype appeared a few times. The gene calls are TRBV7-9 and TRBJ2-2; 9 bases map to TRBD2. V lost 1 base, J lost 4 bases, and 4 bases stayed unmatched. Germline lookup yields CDR1 SEHNR and CDR2 FQNEAQ (reference sequence). The CDR3 is 16 residues long. The CDR3 here is CASSLGPSGVTGELFF. The CDR3 coding sequence is TGTGCCAGCAGCTTAGGACCTAGCGGGGTCACCGGGGAGCTGTTTTTT.

In its sample, this clonotype was seen many times. V usage is TRBV29-1 and J usage is TRBJ1-4, with 7 bases identical to TRBD1. Germline CDR1 reads SQVTM; CDR2 reads ANQGSEA. The CDR3 consists of 13 residues. CDR3 sequence (DNA): TGCACAGGGGGACACCGGCTTAATGAAAAACTGTTTTTT. Translation gives CTGGHRLNEKLFF. The variable domain in full, with the rest retrieved from reference TRBV29-1 and TRBJ1-4, is SAVISQKPSRDICQRGTSLTIQCQVDSQVTMMFWYRQQPGQSLTLIATANQGSEATYESGFVIDKFPISRPNLTFSTLTVSNMSPEDSSIYLCTGGHRLNEKLFFGSGTQLSVL.

This clonotype was picked up a small number of times. V usage is TRBV7-3 and J usage is TRBJ2-7, with TRBD2 as a possible D gene (6 bases). This CDR3 has 12 residues. The germline V and J ends were trimmed by 5 bases and 13 bases, with 18 bases remaining between them. Germline V gives CDR1 SGHTA, CDR2 FQGTGA. This CDR3 is CASSEEGLPIYF. Written as DNA, the CDR3 is TGTGCCAGCAGCGAGGAGGGTCTTCCGATTTACTTC.

This clonotype was picked up many times. The rearrangement uses TRBV10-1 and TRBJ2-2; TRBD1 matches at 7 bases. The V and J ends lost 8 bases and 4 bases, in that order; junction bases with no gene match: 10. Germline V gene sequence: CDR1 WNHNN, CDR2 SYGVQD (reference sequence). This CDR3 is 15 amino acids long. The CDR3 spells CASGTQGMGTGELFF. In nucleotides, the CDR3 is TGCGCCAGCGGGACACAGGGGATGGGCACCGGGGAGCTGTTTTTT.

The chain uses TRBV7-2 and TRBJ2-7; weak D call: TRBD1 (7 bases). Trimming shortened V by 5 bases and J by 6 bases, and 17 bases separated the two germline ends. This CDR3 has 14 amino acids. Germline CDR1 SGHTA, CDR2 FQGNSA. The CDR3 DNA follows: TGTGCCAGCAGCGCGGGACAGCTAATAGTCGAGCAGTACTTC. Protein product: CASSAGQLIVEQYF.

V is TRBV7-2 and J is TRBJ2-7; a weak D match, TRBD1 (6 bases). The germline gives CDR1 SGHTA, CDR2 FQGNSA. The CDR3 covers 15 residues. Between the trimmed V and J ends, which lost 11 bases and 4 bases, there was a span of 24 bases. CDR3 region: CAGGIKPGQLYEQYF. As DNA, the CDR3 is TGTGCCGGTGGGATTAAACCGGGACAACTTTACGAGCAGTACTTC.

This clonotype was picked up a small number of times. The chain uses TRBV4-1 and TRBJ1-1; 8 bases match TRBD1. The CDR3 loop spans 15 amino acids. Germline CDR1 MGHRA, CDR2 YSYEKL. V lost 0 bases to trimming and J lost 6 bases; unmatched junction nucleotides: 6. CDR3 in amino acids: CASSQENRGDAEAFF. In nucleotides, the CDR3 is TGCGCCAGCAGCCAAGAGAACAGGGGGGACGCTGAAGCTTTCTTT.

In this sample, this clonotype turned up a few times. The V gene is TRBV12-3 or TRBV12-4, the J gene TRBJ2-6, with D hard to call. The CDR3 is 16 amino acids. The V and J ends lost 6 bases and 0 bases respectively, with 12 bases between them. This chain's CDR3 is CASSPSPRSGANVLTF. CDR3 in DNA: TGTGCCAGCAGCCCTAGTCCCCGCTCTGGGGCCAACGTCCTGACTTTC.

This chain joins TRBV25-1 and TRBJ2-2; D is perhaps TRBD1 (6 bases). The CDR3 is 16 residues long. Deletions cut 6 bases from V and 0 bases from J, with 14 bases between. Per the germline V gene, CDR1 is MGHDK and CDR2 is SYGVNS. CDR3 DNA: TGTGCCAGCAGCACGACAGGTCGTTCGAACACCGGGGAGCTGTTTTTT. The encoded protein is CASSTTGRSNTGELFF.

The chain has TRBV29-1 and TRBJ1-2, with 11 bases that match TRBD1. Unmatched junction bases numbered 10, after V lost 7 bases and J lost 6 bases. The germline V gene has CDR1 SQVTM and CDR2 ANQGSEA. The CDR3 consists of 14 residues. CDR3 protein: CSATGTGGGHGYTF. The CDR3 bases are TGCAGCGCCACAGGGACAGGGGGTGGTCATGGCTACACCTTC.